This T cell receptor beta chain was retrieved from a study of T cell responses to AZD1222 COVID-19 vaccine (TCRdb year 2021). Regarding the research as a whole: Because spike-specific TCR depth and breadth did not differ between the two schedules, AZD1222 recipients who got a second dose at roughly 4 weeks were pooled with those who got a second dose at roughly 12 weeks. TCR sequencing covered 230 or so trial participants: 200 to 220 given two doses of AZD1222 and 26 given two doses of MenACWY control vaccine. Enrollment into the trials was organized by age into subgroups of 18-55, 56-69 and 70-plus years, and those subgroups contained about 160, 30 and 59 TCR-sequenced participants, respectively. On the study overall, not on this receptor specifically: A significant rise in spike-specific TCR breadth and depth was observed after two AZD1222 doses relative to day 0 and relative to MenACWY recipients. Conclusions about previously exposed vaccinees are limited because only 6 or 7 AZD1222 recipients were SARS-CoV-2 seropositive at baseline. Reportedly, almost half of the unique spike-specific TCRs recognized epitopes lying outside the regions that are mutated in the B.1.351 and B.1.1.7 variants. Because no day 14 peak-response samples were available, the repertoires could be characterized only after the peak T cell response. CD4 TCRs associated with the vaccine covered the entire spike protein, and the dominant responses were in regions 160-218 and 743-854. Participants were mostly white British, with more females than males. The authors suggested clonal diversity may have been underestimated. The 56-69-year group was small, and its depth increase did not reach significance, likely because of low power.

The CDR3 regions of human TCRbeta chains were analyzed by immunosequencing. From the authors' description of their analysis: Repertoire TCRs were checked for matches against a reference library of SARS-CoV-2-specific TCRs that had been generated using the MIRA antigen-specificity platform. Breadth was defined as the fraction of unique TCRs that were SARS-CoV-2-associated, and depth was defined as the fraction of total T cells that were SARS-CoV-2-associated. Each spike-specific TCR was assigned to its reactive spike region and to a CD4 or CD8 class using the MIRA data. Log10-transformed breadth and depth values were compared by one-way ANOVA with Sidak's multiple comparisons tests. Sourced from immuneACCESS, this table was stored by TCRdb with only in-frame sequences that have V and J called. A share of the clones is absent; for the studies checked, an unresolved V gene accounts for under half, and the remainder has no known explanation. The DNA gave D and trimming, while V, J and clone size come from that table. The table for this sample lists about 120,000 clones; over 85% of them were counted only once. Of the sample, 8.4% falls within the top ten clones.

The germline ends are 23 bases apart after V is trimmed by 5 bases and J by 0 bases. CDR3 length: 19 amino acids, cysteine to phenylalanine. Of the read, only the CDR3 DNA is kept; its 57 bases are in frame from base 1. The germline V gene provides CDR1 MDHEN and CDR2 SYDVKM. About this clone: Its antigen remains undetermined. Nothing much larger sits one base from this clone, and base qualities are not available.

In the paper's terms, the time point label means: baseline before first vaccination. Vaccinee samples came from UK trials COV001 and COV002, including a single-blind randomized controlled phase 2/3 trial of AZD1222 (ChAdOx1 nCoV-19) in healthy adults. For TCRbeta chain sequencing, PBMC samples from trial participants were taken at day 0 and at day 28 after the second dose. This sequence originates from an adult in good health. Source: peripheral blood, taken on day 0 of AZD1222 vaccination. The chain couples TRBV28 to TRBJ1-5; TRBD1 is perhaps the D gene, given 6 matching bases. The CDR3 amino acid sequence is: CASSGAGARGPLSNQPQHF. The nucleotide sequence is TGTGCCAGCAGTGGGGCTGGGGCCAGGGGCCCGCTTAGCAATCAGCCCCAGCATTTT.